This T cell receptor beta chain was documented in a study of blood T cells in healthy people across ages. CDR3 size: 14 residues. After removal of 0 bases from V and 15 bases from J, the junction contained 8 bases not matched to a gene. Germline V CDR1 and CDR2: LGHDT, YNNKEL (reference sequence). A sample-barcoded 5' primer and a J-beta primer mix were used in a second PCR of roughly 6 to 12 cycles. MiXCR was run by TCRdb on the 5' RACE reads, yielding one entry per CDR3 protein. This table has 660,000 or so distinct CDR3 sequences, 58% appearing once. The sequencing sample was made of blood. The source of this sequence is a man between 60 and 75 years old in good health. This chain links TRBV3-1 with TRBJ2-1; 10 nucleotides match TRBD2. This CDR3 reads CASSQDQGTSDRFF. CDR3 sequence (DNA): TGTGCCAGCAGCCAAGATCAGGGGACTAGCGATCGGTTCTTC.